The rows below give T cell receptor beta chains drawn from one sample of a study of blood T cell repertoires in COVID-19. Profiling relied on immunoSEQ multiplex PCR, and the TCRdb table lists in-frame clones only, not all of them. The repertoire holds more than 100,000 clones, with 80% to 90% as singletons. The sample comprised peripheral blood. These receptor sequences come from a man between 35 and 55 years old with acute or convalescent COVID-19. Both conserved end residues are part of each CDR3. The D gene is left open where the match is weak.

d_gene: TRBD1
v_gene: TRBV5-1
j_gene: TRBJ1-1
CDR3aa: CASSSQGAAEAFF
CDR3nt: TGCGCCAGCAGTTCTCAGGGGGCTGCTGAAGCTTTCTTT

d_gene: TRBD1
v_gene: TRBV7-3
j_gene: TRBJ2-7
CDR3aa: CASSLTGQGYEQYF
CDR3nt: TGTGCCAGCAGCTTAACCGGACAGGGCTACGAGCAGTACTTC

d_gene: TRBD2
v_gene: TRBV11-2
j_gene: TRBJ2-7
CDR3aa: CASRPAAWSGGTYEQYF
CDR3nt: TGTGCCAGCAGGCCGGCGGCGTGGAGCGGGGGGACCTACGAGCAGTACTTC

d_gene: .
v_gene: TRBV6-6
j_gene: TRBJ2-1
CDR3aa: CASTVDSLYNEQFF
CDR3nt: TGTGCCAGCACCGTAGACAGCCTATACAATGAGCAGTTCTTC

d_gene: TRBD1
v_gene: TRBV19
j_gene: TRBJ2-1
CDR3aa: CASSSGTGALNEQFF
CDR3nt: TGTGCCAGCAGTTCCGGGACAGGGGCGCTCAATGAGCAGTTCTTC

d_gene: TRBD1
v_gene: TRBV6-1
j_gene: TRBJ1-4
CDR3aa: CASSEGQGQGNEKLFF
CDR3nt: TGTGCCAGCAGTGAAGGACAGGGCCAGGGTAATGAAAAACTGTTTTTT

d_gene: TRBD1
v_gene: TRBV19
j_gene: TRBJ1-1
CDR3aa: CASSIERPGQIFLTEAFF
CDR3nt: TGTGCCAGTAGTATAGAGAGGCCGGGACAGATCTTTCTCACTGAAGCTTTCTTT

d_gene: TRBD1
v_gene: TRBV4-1
j_gene: TRBJ1-4
CDR3aa: CASSSRTGLGEKLFF
CDR3nt: TGCGCCAGCAGCTCTCGGACAGGATTGGGTGAAAAACTGTTTTTT

d_gene: TRBD1
v_gene: TRBV5-6
j_gene: TRBJ2-1
CDR3aa: CASSRGQGENEQFF
CDR3nt: TGTGCCAGCAGCAGGGGACAGGGGGAAAATGAGCAGTTCTTC

d_gene: TRBD1
v_gene: TRBV7-2
j_gene: TRBJ2-7
CDR3aa: CASSLAGQGAYEQYF
CDR3nt: TGTGCCAGCAGCTTAGCGGGACAGGGGGCATACGAGCAGTACTTC

d_gene: TRBD1
v_gene: TRBV2
j_gene: TRBJ2-1
CDR3aa: CASNEQGRQFF
CDR3nt: TGTGCCAGCAATGAACAGGGGAGACAGTTCTTC